Below, 18 T cell receptor beta chains from the same sample are listed, as sequenced in a study of cytomegalovirus exposure and HLA in healthy donors (dated by TCRdb to the late 2010s). Library creation used the immunoSEQ multiplex PCR assay. The multiplex PCR relied on a mix of 60 forward primers for TCR Vbeta segments and 13 reverse primers for TCR Jbeta segments. Entries here come from immuneACCESS through TCRdb and include only in-frame sequences with V and J called. Some clones fail to appear in such tables; in the studies checked, an unresolved V gene covers under half of the shortfall, and the cause of the remainder is unknown. This sample has 130,000 or so clones in its table, and 65% to 80% of those were observed once. The ten largest make up around 1.5% of the sample. Material for sequencing was PBMCs. Receptors were obtained from a woman aged 18-29 years in good health and CMV-seronegative.

The chain recombines TRBV7-9 with TRBJ1-2, with TRBD1 identical over 7 bases. The germline V gene encodes CDR1 SEHNR and CDR2 FQNEAQ (reference sequence). This CDR3 has 15 amino acids. After removal of 4 bases from V and 3 bases from J, the junction contained 8 bases not matched to a gene. Here the CDR3 reads CASSSTGADDYGYTF. CDR3 sequence (DNA): TGTGCCAGCAGCTCCACAGGGGCCGACGACTATGGCTACACCTTC.

This clone was counted a few times. J is TRBJ1-1 and V is TRBV5-4, with D unresolved. The CDR3 is made up of 13 amino acids. The germline gives CDR1 SGHNT, CDR2 YYREEE (reference sequence). Trimming took off 7 bases at V and 1 base at J, with 11 bases between the two ends. CDR3 coding DNA: TGTGCCAGCCCCGGGGAATCGAACACTGAAGCTTTCTTT. Amino acids: CASPGESNTEAFF.

The V call is TRBV5-4, the J call TRBJ2-3; the D gene is possibly TRBD2 (6 bases). This CDR3 has 16 residues. Germline CDR1 and CDR2: SGHNT and YYREEE (reference sequence). The ends were cut back, 0 bases at V and 4 bases at J, with 15 bases in the middle. CDR3 loop: CASSLGAAGQADTQYF. The CDR3 nucleotides are TGTGCCAGCAGCTTGGGGGCAGCGGGCCAGGCAGATACGCAGTATTTT.

This rearrangement joins TRBV7-9 to TRBJ2-4, with unresolved D. The germline V and J ends were trimmed by 1 base and 5 bases, with 6 bases remaining between them. This CDR3 is 13 amino acids long. Germline CDR1 is SEHNR and CDR2 is FQNEAQ (reference sequence). The CDR3 DNA is TGTGCCAGCAGCTTAGGACTGGAAAACATTCAGTACTTC. Its translation is CASSLGLENIQYF.

V is TRBV12-5 and J is TRBJ1-1, with TRBD1 as a possible D gene (5 bases). Deletions cut 5 bases from V and 3 bases from J, with 13 bases between. Germline lookup yields CDR1 LGHNT and CDR2 FRNRAP. The CDR3 runs to 14 residues. In DNA form, the CDR3 reads TGTGCTAGTGGTACGGGGGACGGATACACTGAAGCTTTCTTT. It specifies CASGTGDGYTEAFF.

This chain joins TRBV2 and TRBJ1-1; unclear D gene. CDR3 size: 14 residues. Germline CDR1 SNHLY, CDR2 FYNNEI. V was clipped by 7 bases and J by 1 base, with 13 bases between them. CDR3 protein: CASTRTVPNTEAFF. The CDR3 nucleotides are TGTGCCAGCACCCGAACGGTTCCGAACACTGAAGCTTTCTTT.

The chain employs TRBV7-9 and TRBJ2-7, with 7 bases fitting TRBD2. Trimming at V came to 8 bases and at J to 2 bases, leaving 9 bases not matched to a gene. CDR3 length equals 14 residues. The germline gives CDR1 SEHNR, CDR2 FQNEAQ (reference sequence). The CDR3 bases are TGTGCCAGCTCCCTCCGGGCGGGAGCCTACGAGCAGTACTTC. Translating it yields CASSLRAGAYEQYF.

The chain has TRBV5-6 and TRBJ2-5, with 12 bases matching TRBD2. CDR1 SGHDT and CDR2 YYEEEE come from the germline V gene. The CDR3 runs 15 residues. J gave up 4 bases and V 2 bases, and 3 bases lay outside the gene matches. CDR3 nucleotides: TGTGCCAGCAGCTTCGGGACTAGCGGGCCAGAGACCCAGTACTTC. Translating gives CASSFGTSGPETQYF.

This clone was seen a few times. This sequence joins TRBV29-1 and TRBJ2-1; 7 positions agree with TRBD1. Germline CDR1 SQVTM, CDR2 ANQGSEA. CDR3 size: 14 residues. The V gene end was trimmed by 0 bases and the J gene end by 9 bases; junction bases not matched to a gene: 8. CDR3 DNA: TGCAGCGTTGAAGACAGGCTAGCAGGGGGTGAGCAGTTCTTC. Translation gives CSVEDRLAGGEQFF.

The chain combines TRBV27 with TRBJ2-3; 8 nucleotides align to TRBD2. V was pared by 0 bases and J by 7 bases, with 6 bases of the junction left unmatched. The CDR3 consists of 15 residues. CDR1 MNHEY and CDR2 SMNVEV come from the germline V gene (reference sequence). This CDR3 reads CASSLSGTRPYTQYF. As DNA, the CDR3 is TGTGCCAGCAGTTTATCGGGGACTAGACCTTATACGCAGTATTTT.

The rearrangement joins TRBV7-2 to TRBJ1-2; possibly TRBD1 for D (6 bases). CDR3 length equals 15 residues. The germline V gene encodes CDR1 SGHTA and CDR2 FQGNSA. Trimming took 4 bases from V and 5 from J, leaving 17 bases between them. The CDR3 region has the DNA TGTGCCAGCAGCTCTCAGGGGAGCCGCTCTTATGGCTACACCTTC. Protein product: CASSSQGSRSYGYTF.

This chain joins TRBV4-1 and TRBJ2-1, with 7 bases identical to TRBD2. In germline, CDR1 is MGHRA, CDR2 YSYEKL. The CDR3 consists of 16 residues. V lost 0 bases, J lost 6 bases, and 8 bases stayed unmatched. Written as DNA, the CDR3 is TGCGCCAGCAGCCAAGATCAAATAGCGGGTTTCAATGAGCAGTTCTTC. This sequence encodes CASSQDQIAGFNEQFF.

CDR3 sequence (DNA): TGCGCCAGCAGCTACGGGGGGGATAATGGCTACACCTTC. Protein sequence: CASSYGGDNGYTF. This rearrangement joins TRBV5-1 to TRBJ1-2, with a weak D call TRBD1 (5 bases). CDR1 is SGHRS and CDR2 is YFSETQ in the germline V gene. The CDR3 totals 13 residues. The germline V and J ends were trimmed by 3 bases and 6 bases, with 12 bases remaining between them.

The chain couples TRBV30 to TRBJ1-5; D perhaps matches TRBD1 (6 bases). This CDR3 region has 14 residues. Trimming stripped 3 bases from V and 7 bases from J, with 16 bases between. Germline CDR1 and CDR2: GTSNPN and SVGIG (reference sequence). CDR3 sequence (DNA): TGTGCCTGGAGCGCATCCGCAGGGGAACAGCCCCAGCATTTT. Translated, it gives CAWSASAGEQPQHF.

The CDR3 protein is CASSLPSPSLTDTQYF. As DNA, the CDR3 is TGTGCCAGCAGCTTGCCTAGCCCATCCCTCACAGATACGCAGTATTTT. V is TRBV5-6 and J is TRBJ2-3, with TRBD2 as a possible D gene (5 bases). This CDR3 has 16 residues. Trimming shortened V by 1 base and J by 2 bases, and 14 bases separated the two germline ends. Looked up from germline, CDR1 is SGHDT and CDR2 is YYEEEE.

The rearrangement links TRBV7-8 to TRBJ2-7; 7 bases map to TRBD1. CDR3 length equals 15 residues. The germline CDR1 and CDR2 sequences are SGHVS and FQNEAQ. V gave up 5 bases and J gave up 1 base; unmatched junction bases: 8. CDR3 sequence reads: CASSPQGTASYEQYF. In nucleotides, the CDR3 is TGTGCCAGCAGCCCACAAGGGACAGCTTCCTACGAGCAGTACTTC.

The chain joins TRBV30 to TRBJ2-7; D possibly corresponds to TRBD1 (7 bases). Looked up from germline, CDR1 is GTSNPN and CDR2 is SVGIG (reference sequence). The V and J ends lost 2 bases and 5 bases respectively, with 16 bases between them. This CDR3 is built from 14 residues. CDR3 bases: TGTGCCTGGAGTACAGGGGCGGGGTTCGACGAGCAGTACTTC. Its protein is CAWSTGAGFDEQYF.

This clone was detected once. The chain uses TRBV10-3 and TRBJ2-2, with D possibly TRBD2 on 6 matching bases. Germline V gene data show CDR1 as ENHRY and CDR2 as SYGVKD. The ends were cut back, 6 bases at V and 6 bases at J, with 11 bases in the middle. The CDR3 is 13 amino acids. This CDR3 is CAIRRLVPGELFF. The CDR3 DNA follows: TGTGCCATCAGAAGACTAGTTCCCGGGGAGCTGTTTTTT.